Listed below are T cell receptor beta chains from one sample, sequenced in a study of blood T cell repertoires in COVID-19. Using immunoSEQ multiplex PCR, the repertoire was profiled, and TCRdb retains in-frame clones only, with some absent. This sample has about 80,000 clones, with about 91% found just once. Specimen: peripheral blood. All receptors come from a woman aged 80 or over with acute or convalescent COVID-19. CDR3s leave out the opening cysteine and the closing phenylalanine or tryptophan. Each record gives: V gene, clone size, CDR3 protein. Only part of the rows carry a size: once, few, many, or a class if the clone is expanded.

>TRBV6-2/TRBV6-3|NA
ASSYGTSGTDTQY
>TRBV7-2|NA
ASSLVFSGGLSRETQY
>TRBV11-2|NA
ASSLQGVQETQY
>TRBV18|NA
ASSPRRQSYEQY
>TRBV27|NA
ASSPLLGQQETQY
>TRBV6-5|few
ASSYSATSNYEQY
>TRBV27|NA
ATWGAGARTDTQY
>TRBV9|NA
ASSVASGDVYEQY
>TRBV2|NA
ASSEGSIYEQY
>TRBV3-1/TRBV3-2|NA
ASSQDRRGVGNTIY
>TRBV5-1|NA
ASSPLSGVSGSPLH
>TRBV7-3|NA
ASSSSPGLLAADTQY
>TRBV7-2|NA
ASSLDGTYNEQF
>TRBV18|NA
ASSPGGAGEKLF
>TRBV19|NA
ASSEGTGLQETQY
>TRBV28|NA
ASGTSGNTGELF
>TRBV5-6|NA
ASSLGFAGGYT
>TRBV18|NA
ASSPLSGTNNYGYT
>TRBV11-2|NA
ASSSQGGNTGELF
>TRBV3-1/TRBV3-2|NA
ASSPREGRKFVRYGYT
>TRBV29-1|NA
SETSGGNEQF
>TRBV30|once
AGDTRAGNTIY
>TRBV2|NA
ASRSGGNYEQY
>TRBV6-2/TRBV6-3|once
ASSYGGPANSPLH
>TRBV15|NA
VTSREGIGGIGNTIY
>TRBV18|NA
ASSPRAANTGELF
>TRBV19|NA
ASSIAQQGRGEAF
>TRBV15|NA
ATSRDRSSYEQY
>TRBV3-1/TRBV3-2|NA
ASSPSGRVNNEQF
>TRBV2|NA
AIQAGRNTEAF
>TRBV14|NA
ASSRGTGEKLF
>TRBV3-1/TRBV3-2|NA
ASSGLAGGPSSYNEQF
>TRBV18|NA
ASSPQLAYNEQF
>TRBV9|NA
ASSVDTRGGEKLF
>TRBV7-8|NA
ASRGLATTGSETQY
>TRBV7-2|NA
ASSRQTNTGELF
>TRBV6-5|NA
ASLLSGGLTGELF
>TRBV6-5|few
ASIPIQGAGQPQH
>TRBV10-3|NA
AISELGPNSPLH
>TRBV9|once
ASSVEAGTYEQY
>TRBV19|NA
ASIGWGPGHGYT
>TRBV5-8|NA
ASSAPDLTGVGAYGYT
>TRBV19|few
ASSIAGGRNTEAF
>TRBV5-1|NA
ASSLGSSTGPYGYT
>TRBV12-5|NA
ASGLTTGVGYTEAF
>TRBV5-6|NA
ASSAGTGAPENIQY
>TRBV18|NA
ASSSLSGTGTDTQY
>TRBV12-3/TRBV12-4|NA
ASSAGPYEQY
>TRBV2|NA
ASSEAPPGYTEAF
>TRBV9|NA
ASSFGQKNTEAF
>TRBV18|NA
ASSPRRVAQGTDTQY
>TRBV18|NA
ASSLNRDEQY
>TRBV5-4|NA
ASSSDRSYEQY
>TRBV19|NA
ATTDYLGGETQY